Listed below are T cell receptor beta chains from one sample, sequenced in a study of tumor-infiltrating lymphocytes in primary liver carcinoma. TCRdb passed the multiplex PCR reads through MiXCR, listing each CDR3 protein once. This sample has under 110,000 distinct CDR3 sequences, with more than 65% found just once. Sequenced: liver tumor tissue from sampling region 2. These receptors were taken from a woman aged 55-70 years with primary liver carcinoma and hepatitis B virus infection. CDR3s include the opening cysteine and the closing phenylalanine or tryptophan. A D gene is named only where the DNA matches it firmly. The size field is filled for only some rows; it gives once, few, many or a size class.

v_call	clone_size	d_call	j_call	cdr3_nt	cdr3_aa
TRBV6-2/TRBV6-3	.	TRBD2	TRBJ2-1	TGTGCCAGCAGACTCCCCGCTAGCGGGAGCTATGAGCAGTTCTTC	CASRLPASGSYEQFF
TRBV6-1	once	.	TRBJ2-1	TGTGCCAGCAGTGGTAAACTAGTTCTCTCCTACATTGAGCAGTTCTTC	CASSGKLVLSYIEQFF
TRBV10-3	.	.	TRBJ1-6	TGTGCCATCAGTGAGTCCAACAGAGGGTCGGGCCCACCCCTCCACTTT	CAISESNRGSGPPLHF
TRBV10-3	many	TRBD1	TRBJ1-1	TGTGCCATCAGCCGACAGGGGGCCAACACTGAAGCTTTCTTT	CAISRQGANTEAFF
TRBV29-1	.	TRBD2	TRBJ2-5	TGCAACGTTGGCTCCGGGACGGGGGGATTGGAGACACAGTACTTC	CNVGSGTGGLETQYF
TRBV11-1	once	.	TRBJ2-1	TGTGCCAGAGCACATAGCGGCCCTTCCCACAACGAGCAGTTCTTC	CARAHSGPSHNEQFF
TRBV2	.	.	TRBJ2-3	TGTGCCAGCAGTGATCCCGCAGATACGCAGTATTTT	CASSDPADTQYF
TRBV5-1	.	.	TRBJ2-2	TGCCCCAGCAGCCCTCTAATACGGACCTTCTCTAACACCGGGGAGCTGTTTTTT	CPSSPLIRTFSNTGELFF
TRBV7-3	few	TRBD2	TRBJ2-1	TGTGCCAACAGTTCCGGACTAGCGGTTTACAATGAGCAGTTCTTC	CANSSGLAVYNEQFF
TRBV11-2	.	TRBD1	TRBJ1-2	TGTGCTGGTAGCACAGGGGGCATAATCTATGGCTACACCTTC	CAGSTGGIIYGYTF
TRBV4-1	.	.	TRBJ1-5	TGCGCCAGCAGCCTCGGACAAGCGGGTGGAGATACGCAGCATTTT	CASSLGQAGGDTQHF
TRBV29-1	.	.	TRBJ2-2	TGCAGCGTTGAACTGGATACAAGGGAGCTGCTTTTT	CSVELDTRELLF
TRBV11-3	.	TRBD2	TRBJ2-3	TGTGCCAGCAGCCCAGGGACTAGCCGATTAACATACCAACGGGATACGCAGTATTTT	CASSPGTSRLTYQRDTQYF
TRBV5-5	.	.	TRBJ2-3	TGTGCCAGCAGCTTGGGAGGGGACACGCTGTATTTT	CASSLGGDTLYF
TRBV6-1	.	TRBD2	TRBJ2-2	TGTGTCAGCAGATCCTGGACTAGCGTTAACACCGGGGAGCTGTTTTTT	CVSRSWTSVNTGELFF
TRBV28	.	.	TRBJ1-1	TGTACCAGCAGTTTAAGCGTTGAAGCTTTCTTT	CTSSLSVEAFF
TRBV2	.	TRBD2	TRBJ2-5	TGTGCCAGCAGCCGAGCAGTAGCGGGGGTCCAGACCCAGTACTTC	CASSRAVAGVQTQYF
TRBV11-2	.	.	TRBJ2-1	TGTGCCAGCAGCTTAGTATTGATGAGAGACAATGAGCAGTTCTTC	CASSLVLMRDNEQFF
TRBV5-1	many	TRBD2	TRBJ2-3	TGCGCCAGCCGAAGGGGTGGCGGGAGTAGCACAGATACGCAGTATTTT	CASRRGGGSSTDTQYF
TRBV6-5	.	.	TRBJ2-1	TGTGCCAACATTCCAAATCTGTCATACAATGAGCAGTTCTTC	CANIPNLSYNEQFF
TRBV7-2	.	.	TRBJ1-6	TGTGCCAGCAGCTGGACAGATTCACCCCTCCACTTT	CASSWTDSPLHF
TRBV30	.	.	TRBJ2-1	TGTGCCCGGAGTATAGTCCGCGAGCAGTTCTTC	CARSIVREQFF
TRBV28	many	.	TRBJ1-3	TGTGCCACTGGATACAACACCATATATTTT	CATGYNTIYF
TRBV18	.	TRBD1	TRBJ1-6	TGTGCCAGCTCACTTACAGGGGCGAATAATTCACCCCTCCACTTT	CASSLTGANNSPLHF
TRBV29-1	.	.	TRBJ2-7	TGCGGCGTTGCTAGTGCGGGGGCCTACAAGCAGTACTTC	CGVASAGAYKQYF
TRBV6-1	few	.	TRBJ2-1	TGTGTCACAATTGGGCTGGCGGTGACCCAGCAGTTCTTC	CVTIGLAVTQQFF
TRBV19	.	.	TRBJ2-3	TGTGCCAGTAGAGGGGATACAGATACGCAGTATTTT	CASRGDTDTQYF
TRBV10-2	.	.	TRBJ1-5	TGCGCCAGCAGTGAGTTGTTGCCCGAACGGGGTCAGCCTCAGCATTTT	CASSELLPERGQPQHF
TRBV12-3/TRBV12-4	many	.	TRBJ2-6	TGTGCCAGCAGCCGCTATTCCGCCGGAGGGGCCAACGTCCTGACTTTC	CASSRYSAGGANVLTF
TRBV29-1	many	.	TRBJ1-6	TGCAGCGTTAAAGTATATTCGGGGGATTCACCCCTCCACTTT	CSVKVYSGDSPLHF